The entry below describes one TCR beta chain. Germline V CDR1 and CDR2: MNHEY, SVGAGI. The CDR3 consists of 12 residues. V gave up 5 bases and J gave up 5 bases, with 9 bases separating them. This sample stems from a study of shared clonotypes between healthy human individuals. Study-wide background: Two female and a few male donors aged 18 to 49 were enrolled.

Some clones are missing from TCRdb's copy, which holds only in-frame ones; the method was immunoSEQ multiplex PCR. The repertoire has 850,000 to 1,200,000 clones, around 74% of them found once; the top ten carry roughly 1.4%. The V gene is TRBV6-5, the J gene TRBJ1-2; no reliable D call. The sequence was collected from a man between 18 and 29 years old in good health. Sequencing was done on a sample of memory CD4+ T cells sorted from blood. Subset in this sample: CD45RA-negative fraction. DNA of the CDR3: TGTGCCAGCAGTGAGAATACGTATGGCTACACCTTC. It is translated as CASSENTYGYTF.